This entry concerns a single T cell receptor beta chain. The CDR3 is made up of 13 amino acids. Trimming shortened V by 2 bases and J by 6 bases, and 7 bases separated the two germline ends. Germline CDR1 is MGHRA and CDR2 is YSYEKL. The sample is drawn from a study of blood T cell repertoires in COVID-19. Across the whole study: Samples representing acute and convalescent COVID-19 were sourced from the United States, Italy and Spain. Sources were T cells, B-cell-depleted T cells, or PBMCs; the material itself was cDNA or gDNA.

Per the original data handling: Nucleated cell counts were estimated from reference gene primer amplification. Sequencing was performed with immunoSEQ multiplex PCR; in TCRdb, only in-frame clones are kept and a portion is missing. That table supplies the V and J calls and clone size; D and trimming were determined from the DNA. This table has 200,000 to 250,000 clones, about 83% appearing once. This TCR was recovered from a man in his sixties who had recovered from COVID-19. The sequencing input was peripheral blood. The rearrangement links TRBV4-1 to TRBJ1-4; the D is unclear. The DNA of the CDR3 is TGCGCCAGCAGCCAATGGAGATATGAAAAACTGTTTTTT. The encoded protein is CASSQWRYEKLFF.